This passage covers 32 T cell receptor beta chains from one sample sequenced in a study of T-cell reconstitution after alpha-beta-depleted transplantation in children. Molecular barcoding with unique molecular identifiers was used for the TCRbeta library. TCRdb itself ran the PCR reads through MiXCR, one entry per CDR3 protein. Of some 490,000 distinct CDR3 sequences listed, around 13% are singletons. Sequences were derived from PBMCs from the stem cell graft donor, sampled from the stem cell graft. The receptors shown here come from a human donor who donated a stem cell graft to a child with combined immunodeficiency.

The sample holds a few counts of this clonotype. This chain joins TRBV24-1 and TRBJ1-2; D is perhaps TRBD1 (6 bases). Germline CDR1 and CDR2: KGHDR and SFDVKD. This CDR3 is 14 amino acids long. Trimming took 1 base from V and 3 from J, leaving 8 bases between them. The CDR3 region is CATSDLAGDYGYTF. The CDR3 bases are TGTGCCACCAGTGATTTAGCAGGGGACTATGGCTACACCTTC.

This clonotype was counted at least ten times. A junction boundary mismatches the germline segment, possibly from a read error. The chain uses TRBV12-3 or TRBV12-4 and TRBJ2-7; tentative D call: TRBD2 (5 bases). The CDR3 runs to 12 residues. CDR3 protein: CASSLGGNEQYF. Here the CDR3 DNA reads TGTGCCAGCAGCTTAGGAGGAAACGAGCAGTACTTC.

This clonotype was seen repeatedly, ten times or more. The chain carries TRBV5-1 and TRBJ2-7; D remains unclear. V lost 0 bases and J 4 bases, leaving 11 bases between the germline ends. This CDR3 has 14 residues. The germline gives CDR1 SGHRS, CDR2 YFSETQ. DNA of the CDR3: TGCGCCAGCAGCTTGGGGGCCCAGTCGTACGAGCAGTACTTC. This codes for CASSLGAQSYEQYF.

This chain uses TRBV4-3 with TRBJ1-4, with D uncertain. The CDR3 loop spans 17 amino acids. Per germline, CDR1 LGHNA and CDR2 YSLEER. Between the trimmed V and J ends, which lost 2 bases and 0 bases, there was a span of 13 bases. CDR3 in amino acids: CASSQLRASATNEKLFF. The DNA of the CDR3 is TGCGCCAGCAGCCAACTAAGGGCGTCTGCAACTAATGAAAAACTGTTTTTT.

This clonotype was observed many times. The V gene is TRBV7-2, the J gene TRBJ2-3; D is unresolved. The CDR3 runs 12 residues. With 5 bases removed from V and 4 bases from J, the gap between germline ends came to 7 bases. Looked up from germline, CDR1 is SGHTA and CDR2 is FQGNSA. This CDR3 is CASSQNSDTQYF. The CDR3 DNA is TGTGCCAGCAGCCAAAACTCAGATACGCAGTATTTT. Full variable domain (rest looked up from reference TRBV7-2 and TRBJ2-3): GAGVSQSPSNKVTEKGKDVELRCDPISGHTALYWYRQSLGQGLEFLIYFQGNSAPDKSGLPSDRFSAERTGGSVSTLTIQRTQQEDSAVYLCASSQNSDTQYFGPGTRLTVL.

The gene calls are TRBV30 and TRBJ1-5, with D maybe TRBD1 (5 bases). CDR3 length: 13 residues. Germline values: CDR1 GTSNPN, CDR2 SVGIG (reference sequence). With 2 bases removed from V and 4 bases from J, the gap between germline ends came to 9 bases. The CDR3 spells CAWSKGKNQPQHF. In nucleotides, the CDR3 is TGTGCCTGGAGTAAGGGGAAAAATCAGCCCCAGCATTTT.

The gene calls are TRBV18 and TRBJ2-1; D tentatively reads TRBD1 or TRBD2 (5 bases each). V was trimmed by 4 bases and J by 9 bases, leaving 19 bases between them. CDR3 length: 15 amino acids. Germline values: CDR1 KGHSH, CDR2 LQKENI. Written as DNA, the CDR3 is TGTGCCAGCTCACGGCAGGGTTCACCAACTAGTGAGCAGTTCTTC. Translation gives CASSRQGSPTSEQFF.

This rearrangement joins TRBV6-2 or TRBV6-3 to TRBJ2-7; the match to TRBD2 covers 8 bases. Looked up from germline, CDR1 is MNHEY and CDR2 is SVGEGT. V shed 5 bases, J shed 1 base, and the junction held 13 bases outside the gene matches. This CDR3 region has 17 residues. The CDR3 loop reads CASSLLRERGPSYEQYF. The CDR3 DNA reads as TGTGCCAGCAGTCTCCTTAGGGAGCGGGGGCCATCCTACGAGCAGTACTTC.

The chain uses TRBV24-1 and TRBJ2-6; 9 nucleotides align to TRBD1. Per the germline V gene, CDR1 is KGHDR and CDR2 is SFDVKD. CDR3 length: 16 amino acids. V was clipped by 4 bases and J by 2 bases; unmatched bases: 2. The DNA of the CDR3 is TGTGCCACCAGTGAGGACAGGGGTACTGGGGCCAACGTCCTGACTTTC. It codes for CATSEDRGTGANVLTF.

This clonotype was recorded a few times. The rearrangement links TRBV24-1 to TRBJ1-5, with no clear D. CDR1 is KGHDR and CDR2 is SFDVKD in the germline V gene. V was trimmed by 5 bases and J by 0 bases, leaving 7 bases between them. CDR3 length: 14 residues. CDR3 sequence (DNA): TGTGCCACCAGTGCACTTTATAGCAATCAGCCCCAGCATTTT. It specifies CATSALYSNQPQHF.

This clonotype was counted between two and nine times. This sequence joins TRBV29-1 and TRBJ2-2; 13 positions match TRBD2. The V segment lost 4 bases and the J segment 2 bases; nucleotides outside the gene matches: 10. The length of the CDR3 is 18 residues. The germline CDR1 and CDR2 sequences are SQVTM and ANQGSEA. The CDR3 loop is CSVVPGTSGNINTGELFF. CDR3 DNA sequence: TGCAGCGTTGTGCCCGGGACTAGCGGGAATATAAACACCGGGGAGCTGTTTTTT.

This clonotype was recorded at least ten times. This chain joins TRBV6-5 and TRBJ2-1; a possible D gene is TRBD1 (5 bases). The CDR3 is 11 amino acids. Trimming removed 5 bases from V and 6 bases from J, with 5 bases in between. Germline V gene data show CDR1 as MNHEY and CDR2 as SVGAGI. Here the CDR3 reads CASSRGNEQFF. CDR3 in DNA: TGTGCCAGCAGTAGGGGCAATGAGCAGTTCTTC.

This clonotype appeared many times. This chain links TRBV12-3 or TRBV12-4 with TRBJ2-1; D perhaps matches TRBD2 (6 bases). This CDR3 contains 13 residues. The V end was cut by 4 bases, the J end by 7 bases, with 11 bases between. The CDR3 DNA sequence: TGTGCCAGCAGTTGGACCGGAGGGAATGAGCAGTTCTTC. It is translated as CASSWTGGNEQFF.

This clonotype was counted between two and nine times. The rearrangement uses TRBV6-4 and TRBJ2-6, with TRBD1 matching over 8 bases. CDR1 and CDR2 (germline): MRHNA, SNTAGT. The CDR3 sequence is 19 residues long. The ends lost 8 bases at V and 0 bases at J; junction bases unmatched: 15. The DNA of the CDR3 is TGTGCCAGCTCCCCTCTCCCGGGACAGGACTACTCTGGGGCCAACGTCCTGACTTTC. The encoded protein is CASSPLPGQDYSGANVLTF.

This clonotype was seen repeatedly, ten times or more. The rearrangement joins TRBV6-5 to TRBJ2-1; D might be TRBD2 (5 bases). V was trimmed by 0 bases and J by 9 bases, leaving 18 bases between them. This CDR3 spans 16 amino acids. Germline V gene lookup returns CDR1 MNHEY and CDR2 SVGAGI. The CDR3 loop reads CASSYSASPSTIEQFF. Written as DNA, the CDR3 is TGTGCCAGCAGTTACTCAGCTTCCCCTAGCACAATTGAGCAGTTCTTC.

This clonotype was picked up many times. The V call is TRBV12-3 or TRBV12-4, the J call TRBJ2-7, with D tentatively TRBD1 (7 bases). V was cut by 1 base and J by 3 bases, with 10 bases left in between. CDR3 length equals 14 residues. This chain's CDR3 is CASSLGGTVYEQYF. CDR3 in DNA: TGTGCCAGCAGTTTAGGCGGGACAGTCTACGAGCAGTACTTC.

This chain connects TRBV6-2 or TRBV6-3 to TRBJ2-2; no definite D call. Germline-derived CDR1 and CDR2 are MNHEY and SVGEGT. Trimming left V 0 bases short and J 0 bases short, with 8 bases between. The CDR3 contains 16 residues. CDR3: CASSYSSAANTGELFF. Here the CDR3 DNA reads TGTGCCAGCAGTTACTCGTCAGCCGCGAACACCGGGGAGCTGTTTTTT.

This clonotype was seen many times. The gene calls are TRBV7-2 and TRBJ2-3; 7 bases line up with TRBD2. The CDR3 loop spans 15 amino acids. Trimming removed 1 base from V and 1 base from J; junction bases left unmatched: 2. From germline, CDR1 is SGHTA and CDR2 FQGNSA. CDR3 in DNA: TGTGCCAGCAGCTTAGTGGGAGGGGGCACAGATACGCAGTATTTT. Its translation: CASSLVGGGTDTQYF.

This clonotype was observed a handful of times. The chain recombines TRBV28 with TRBJ2-6; 11 bases map to TRBD1. J gave up 1 base and V 5 bases, and 7 bases lay outside the gene matches. The CDR3 is made up of 18 amino acids. Per germline, CDR1 MDHEN and CDR2 SYDVKM. As DNA, the CDR3 is TGTGCCAGCAGTCCCGGACAGGGGGCTGTTTCTGGGGCCAACGTCCTGACTTTC. It codes for CASSPGQGAVSGANVLTF.

The V call is TRBV27, the J call TRBJ1-1; D unresolved. Trimming took off 2 bases at V and 1 base at J, with 8 bases between the two ends. CDR3 size: 14 residues. Per the germline V gene, CDR1 is MNHEY and CDR2 is SMNVEV (reference sequence). The CDR3 reads CASSLNTQNTEAFF. CDR3 DNA: TGTGCCAGCAGTTTAAATACACAGAACACTGAAGCTTTCTTT.

This clonotype has more than one count but fewer than ten. The CDR3 spells CAWSYGRTSLLNTIYF. CDR3 coding DNA: TGTGCCTGGAGTTACGGACGGACGAGCCTTTTAAACACCATATATTTT. This sequence joins TRBV30 and TRBJ1-3; no reliable D call. CDR1 and CDR2 from the germline V gene are GTSNPN and SVGIG (reference sequence). Between the trimmed V and J ends, which lost 2 bases and 6 bases, there was a span of 20 bases. The CDR3 loop spans 16 amino acids. The entire variable domain, with the rest obtained from reference TRBV30 and TRBJ1-3, is as follows: SQTIHQWPATLVQPVGSPLSLECTVEGTSNPNLYWYRQAAGRGLQLLFYSVGIGQISSEVPQNLSASRPQDRQFILSSKKLLLSDSGFYLCAWSYGRTSLLNTIYFGEGSWLTVV.

This clonotype was detected many times. The chain recombines TRBV24-1 with TRBJ2-7; TRBD1 is a possible D gene (6 bases). The CDR3 is made up of 15 amino acids. Trimming cost V 4 bases and J 6 bases, with 18 bases left between them. Germline CDR1 and CDR2: KGHDR and SFDVKD. DNA for the CDR3: TGTGCCACCAGTGAGAGGACAGCGAACCTCCTCGAGCAGTACTTC. Its translation: CATSERTANLLEQYF.

V gene TRBV10-3 combines with J gene TRBJ1-5, with D possibly TRBD1 on 6 matching bases. CDR3 length: 13 amino acids. V lost 10 bases, J lost 7 bases, and 17 bases lay in between. CDR1 and CDR2 (germline): ENHRY, SYGVKD. The CDR3 DNA reads as TGTGCCACCGGAATGGGGGGCGGACAGCCCCAGCATTTT. As protein: CATGMGGGQPQHF.

On this clonotype: This may come from a read error, since a much larger clone is one base off. V usage is TRBV12-3 or TRBV12-4 and J usage is TRBJ1-4; D uncertain. This CDR3 contains 14 residues. CDR3 in DNA: TGTGCCGGCAGACCCCCAGGTCTTGGTGAAAAACTGTTTTTT. Translating gives CAGRPPGLGEKLFF.

In this sample, this clonotype turned up a few times. J is TRBJ1-1 and V is TRBV30; no clear D. Germline V gene data show CDR1 as GTSNPN and CDR2 as SVGIG (reference sequence). The CDR3 loop spans 13 amino acids. Trimming removed 2 bases from V and 3 bases from J, with 10 bases in between. The CDR3: CAWSMGIDTEAFF. The CDR3 nucleotides read TGTGCCTGGAGTATGGGGATTGACACTGAAGCTTTCTTT.

This rearrangement joins TRBV12-3 or TRBV12-4 to TRBJ2-1, with D unclear. The CDR3 loop spans 18 amino acids. Deletions cut 11 bases from V and 0 bases from J, with 26 bases between. The CDR3 protein is CAFSLFRFGQSSYNEQFF. In nucleotides, the CDR3 is TGTGCCTTCAGTTTATTCCGTTTCGGGCAGAGCTCCTACAATGAGCAGTTCTTC.

In this sample, this clonotype turned up a few times. The chain employs TRBV24-1 and TRBJ1-4; a weak D match, TRBD1 (6 bases). This CDR3 is 12 amino acids long. From germline, CDR1 is KGHDR and CDR2 SFDVKD. The V end was cut by 9 bases, the J end by 2 bases, with 6 bases between. Here the CDR3 DNA reads TGTGCCACCCAGGGGACTAATGAAAAACTGTTTTTT. Translation: CATQGTNEKLFF.

This clonotype has a handful of counts. The chain combines TRBV27 with TRBJ2-3, with D hard to call. The CDR3 sequence is 16 residues long. Germline loops: CDR1 MNHEY, CDR2 SMNVEV (reference sequence). Between the trimmed V and J ends, which lost 2 bases and 0 bases, there was a span of 12 bases. The CDR3 sequence is CASSLVGPQSTDTQYF. In DNA form, the CDR3 reads TGTGCCAGCAGTTTAGTGGGCCCCCAGAGCACAGATACGCAGTATTTT.

The chain is built from TRBV27 and TRBJ1-1; TRBD1 agrees at 9 bases. Looked up from germline, CDR1 is MNHEY and CDR2 is SMNVEV (reference sequence). Losses at the gene ends were 4 bases for V and 5 bases for J; bases not matched to a gene: 8. This CDR3 region has 15 residues. The CDR3 bases are TGTGCCAGCAGTTCCCAAGACAGGGGGTATACTGAAGCTTTCTTT. Its protein is CASSSQDRGYTEAFF.

The rearrangement links TRBV18 to TRBJ2-2, with 11 nucleotides matching TRBD2. In germline, CDR1 is KGHSH, CDR2 LQKENI. V dropped 0 bases and J dropped 0; count of bases not matched to a gene: 0. The CDR3 contains 17 residues. CDR3 in DNA: TGTGCCAGCTCACCACCGGGACTAGCGGCGAACACCGGGGAGCTGTTTTTT. Encoded protein: CASSPPGLAANTGELFF.

This clonotype has more than one count but fewer than ten. The chain employs TRBV5-1 and TRBJ1-1; D is ambiguous. Germline V CDR1 and CDR2: SGHRS, YFSETQ. The CDR3 consists of 15 residues. The germline V and J ends were trimmed by 6 bases and 1 base, with 16 bases remaining between them. The CDR3, as DNA: TGCGCCAGCAAACGGACGACAACCCAGAACACTGAAGCTTTCTTT. It specifies CASKRTTTQNTEAFF.

This chain joins TRBV19 and TRBJ1-2; 10 nucleotides match TRBD1. The junction had 19 bases not matched to a gene; V was cut back by 5 bases and J by 4 bases. Per germline, CDR1 LNHDA and CDR2 SQIVND (reference sequence). This CDR3 is 19 amino acids long. CDR3 in amino acids: CASSVSGTGAPLIVYGYTF. In DNA form, the CDR3 reads TGTGCCAGTAGTGTGTCCGGGACAGGGGCCCCTTTGATCGTCTATGGCTACACCTTC.